A single sample is the source of the 5 T cell receptor beta chains below, sequenced in a study of blood T cell repertoires in COVID-19 (dated by TCRdb to the early 2020s). The library was generated by the immunoSEQ multiplex PCR assay. TCRdb retrieved this table from immuneACCESS and kept in-frame rearrangements only. Not all clones are present; in checked studies, unresolved V genes account for under half, and no reason is known for the remainder. The sample table contains 130,000 to 150,000 clones; only one count was recorded for around 90% of them. Around 1.5% of the sample comes from the top ten. What was sequenced was peripheral blood. These receptors all come from a human donor in a cohort sampled during active COVID-19.

This rearrangement joins TRBV5-4 to TRBJ1-2; weak D call: TRBD1 (5 bases). Germline V lookup: CDR1 SGHNT, CDR2 YYREEE (reference sequence). This CDR3 region has 13 residues. V lost 4 bases to trimming and J lost 2 bases, with 9 bases between them. In DNA form, the CDR3 reads TGTGCCAGCAGCGGACCAGGGAACTATGGCTACACCTTC. The encoded protein is CASSGPGNYGYTF.

The chain employs TRBV29-1 and TRBJ1-4, with D possibly matching TRBD1 (5 bases). The CDR3 contains 14 residues. V was trimmed by 7 bases and J by 5 bases, leaving 17 bases between them. Germline values: CDR1 SQVTM, CDR2 ANQGSEA. As DNA, the CDR3 is TGCAGCGCCGTAGGGACTGTGCCGAATGAAAAACTGTTTTTT. Amino acid sequence: CSAVGTVPNEKLFF.

The chain links TRBV11-2 to TRBJ2-2; 15 bases agree with TRBD2. CDR1 and CDR2 (germline): SGHAT, FQNNGV. This CDR3 is 18 amino acids long. Losses at the gene ends were 5 bases for V and 3 bases for J; bases not matched to a gene: 7. Written as DNA, the CDR3 is TGTGCCAGCAGCCCGCGGACTAGCGGGGGGGACTACACCGGGGAGCTGTTTTTT. This codes for CASSPRTSGGDYTGELFF.

The V call is TRBV7-2, the J call TRBJ1-2; possibly TRBD1 for D (5 bases). Trimming cost V 2 bases and J 4 bases, with 8 bases left between them. The CDR3 covers 13 residues. CDR1 and CDR2 (germline): SGHTA, FQGNSA. The CDR3 here is CASSLFGGYGYTF. In DNA form, the CDR3 reads TGTGCCAGCAGCTTATTCGGGGGCTATGGCTACACCTTC.

V usage is TRBV4-1 and J usage is TRBJ1-1; D unclear. There are 14 residues in the CDR3. The germline V and J ends were trimmed by 3 bases and 0 bases, with 8 bases remaining between them. Germline CDR1 MGHRA, CDR2 YSYEKL. The CDR3 spells CASSQETVNTEAFF. CDR3 nucleotide sequence: TGCGCCAGCAGCCAGGAGACGGTGAACACTGAAGCTTTCTTT.